These 27 T cell receptor beta chains were sequenced from one sample in a study of cytomegalovirus exposure and HLA in healthy donors. The PCR contained 60 Vbeta and 13 Jbeta primers. Sequenced by immunoSEQ multiplex PCR; TCRdb stores in-frame clones only, minus some. This table holds 150,000 to 200,000 clones, around 80% found once. Sequences were obtained from PBMCs. These TCRs come from a male donor in good health and CMV-seropositive.

This clone has just one count. The V call is TRBV6-1, the J call TRBJ2-5; D remains ambiguous. CDR3 length: 14 amino acids. V was trimmed by 1 base and J by 4 bases, leaving 10 bases between them. From germline, CDR1 is MNHNS and CDR2 SASEGT. CDR3 residues: CASSEVQALETQYF. Written as DNA, the CDR3 is TGTGCCAGCAGTGAAGTCCAGGCCTTAGAGACCCAGTACTTC.

This clone was recorded only once. The V call is TRBV6-4, the J call TRBJ2-2, with 7 bases fitting TRBD1. V shed 5 bases, J shed 5 bases, and the junction held 5 bases outside the gene matches. Germline CDR1 is MRHNA and CDR2 is SNTAGT. CDR3 size: 14 residues. The CDR3 nucleotides read TGTGCCAGCAGTACAGCAGGGGGAACCGGGGAGCTGTTTTTT. Translated: CASSTAGGTGELFF.

The gene calls are TRBV6-5 and TRBJ1-1; weak D call: TRBD1 (5 bases). Per the germline V gene, CDR1 is MNHEY and CDR2 is SVGAGI. This CDR3 spans 13 amino acids. The V end was cut by 6 bases, the J end by 7 bases, with 15 bases between. The CDR3 DNA sequence: TGTGCCAGCAGACCGACTCAGGGAAGTGAAGCTTTCTTT. Protein product: CASRPTQGSEAFF.

The J gene is TRBJ1-2, the V gene TRBV29-1, with 8 bases that match TRBD1. CDR3 length equals 13 residues. The V segment lost 6 bases and the J segment 4 bases; nucleotides outside the gene matches: 7. Germline V gene lookup returns CDR1 SQVTM and CDR2 ANQGSEA. CDR3 sequence reads: CSVEQGESYGYTF. The CDR3 DNA is TGCAGCGTGGAACAGGGGGAGAGCTATGGCTACACCTTC.

The chain uses TRBV7-9 and TRBJ2-2, with 11 nucleotides matching TRBD1. V was pared by 1 base and J by 0 bases, with 4 bases of the junction left unmatched. The CDR3 runs 18 residues. Germline V CDR1 and CDR2: SEHNR, FQNEAQ (reference sequence). This CDR3 reads CASSLGGQGVSNTGELFF. As DNA, the CDR3 is TGTGCCAGCAGCTTAGGGGGACAGGGGGTTTCGAACACCGGGGAGCTGTTTTTT.

The rearrangement joins TRBV5-4 to TRBJ2-1; D remains ambiguous. The CDR3 extends over 13 amino acids. V lost 6 bases to trimming and J lost 0 bases, with 7 bases between them. Looked up from germline, CDR1 is SGHNT and CDR2 is YYREEE (reference sequence). The CDR3 DNA follows: TGTGCCAGCACTCATAGCTCCTACAATGAGCAGTTCTTC. Its translation is CASTHSSYNEQFF.

V is TRBV19 and J is TRBJ1-5; D call uncertain. The length of the CDR3 is 14 residues. V lost 10 bases and J lost 1, with 14 bases in between. Germline V gives CDR1 LNHDA, CDR2 SQIVND (reference sequence). The CDR3: CATDVSGSNQPQHF. As DNA, the CDR3 is TGTGCCACCGATGTGTCGGGGAGCAATCAGCCCCAGCATTTT.

The rearrangement uses TRBV18 and TRBJ1-1, with 7 bases identical to TRBD1. After removal of 3 bases from V and 4 bases from J, the junction contained 8 bases not matched to a gene. Germline V gives CDR1 KGHSH, CDR2 LQKENI. CDR3 size: 15 residues. This CDR3 reads CASSPAQGISTEAFF. The DNA for the CDR3 is TGTGCCAGCTCACCCGCACAGGGGATCTCCACTGAAGCTTTCTTT.

The chain combines TRBV28 with TRBJ2-7; D is perhaps TRBD1 (6 bases). The germline gives CDR1 MDHEN, CDR2 SYDVKM. The CDR3 is 15 amino acids. V was clipped by 4 bases and J by 7 bases, with 20 bases between them. CDR3 sequence reads: CASSSRQALRKEQYF. CDR3 DNA: TGTGCCAGCAGTTCACGACAGGCCCTACGGAAAGAGCAGTACTTC.

The chain is built from TRBV30 and TRBJ1-5; TRBD1 matches 8 bases. From germline, CDR1 is GTSNPN and CDR2 SVGIG (reference sequence). The J segment lost 1 base and the V segment lost 2 bases, leaving 4 bases of the junction unmatched. The CDR3 covers 15 residues. CDR3 loop: CAWSRQGASNQPQHF. DNA of the CDR3: TGTGCCTGGAGTCGGCAGGGGGCAAGCAATCAGCCCCAGCATTTT.

The chain employs TRBV29-1 and TRBJ1-2; 8 bases line up with TRBD1. Trimming cost V 6 bases and J 8 bases; bases outside gene matches: 20. The CDR3 is made up of 16 amino acids. The germline CDR1 and CDR2 sequences are SQVTM and ANQGSEA. This CDR3 reads CSVDRGNQGLKGGYTF. CDR3 coding DNA: TGCAGCGTAGACAGGGGCAATCAAGGGCTGAAGGGGGGCTACACCTTC.

V gene TRBV29-1 combines with J gene TRBJ2-7; tentatively, D is TRBD1 (6 bases). The CDR3 length is 13 residues. Germline assignment: CDR1 SQVTM and CDR2 ANQGSEA. Trimming shortened V by 4 bases and J by 6 bases, and 16 bases separated the two germline ends. The CDR3 DNA reads TGCAGCGTTGCGGCAGGGGTTCCGGCCGAGCAGTACTTC. Amino acids: CSVAAGVPAEQYF.

V gene TRBV7-2 combines with J gene TRBJ1-2, with D uncertain. There are 13 residues in the CDR3. The germline CDR1 and CDR2 sequences are SGHTA and FQGNSA. Trimming shortened V by 3 bases and J by 4 bases, and 9 bases separated the two germline ends. The CDR3, as DNA: TGTGCCAGCAGCTTCGGGGATCTCTATGGCTACACCTTC. Residues: CASSFGDLYGYTF.

V usage is TRBV28 and J usage is TRBJ2-5; TRBD2 agrees at 8 bases. The last part of the DNA fits TRBJ2-7 better; the J call may be wrong. The CDR3 sequence is 15 residues long. CDR1 is MDHEN and CDR2 is SYDVKM in the germline V gene. The CDR3 spells CASSPGGVMVYEQYF. The CDR3 bases are TGTGCCAGCAGTCCGGGAGGGGTTATGGTCTACGAGCAGTACTTC.

V usage is TRBV10-3 and J usage is TRBJ1-3, with D possibly matching TRBD1 (6 bases). The CDR3 length is 15 residues. The V end lost 7 bases, the J end lost 0 bases, and 13 bases lay between the germline ends. Germline V CDR1 and CDR2: ENHRY, SYGVKD. DNA for the CDR3: TGTGCCATCAATCAGGGGCCAAGCTCTGGAAACACCATATATTTT. Protein product: CAINQGPSSGNTIYF.

The chain's CDR3 is CASSLQQSYEQYF. For the CDR3, the DNA is TGTGCCAGCAGCTTACAACAGAGCTACGAGCAGTACTTC. The chain employs TRBV5-4 and TRBJ2-7; no reliable D call. V lost 2 bases to trimming and J lost 3 bases, with 9 bases between them. Germline CDR1 and CDR2: SGHNT and YYREEE (reference sequence). CDR3 length: 13 residues.

The chain carries TRBV5-1 and TRBJ2-5, with 9 bases identical to TRBD2. The DNA matches TRBJ2-7 better at its end, which makes the J call doubtful. The CDR3 loop spans 14 amino acids. Germline CDR1 is SGHRS and CDR2 is YFSETQ. In DNA, the CDR3 is TGCGCCACTAGAACGGGACTAGCCTCCTACGAGCAGTACTTC. It specifies CATRTGLASYEQYF.

The chain links TRBV6-6 to TRBJ2-1; a weak D match, TRBD1 (7 bases). Trimming took off 7 bases at V and 2 bases at J, with 15 bases between the two ends. This CDR3 has 15 amino acids. Germline assignment: CDR1 MNHNY and CDR2 SVGAGI (reference sequence). CDR3 in DNA: TGTGCCAGCACCGGGGGACAGTCAACCTACAATGAGCAGTTCTTC. This sequence encodes CASTGGQSTYNEQFF.

V and J are TRBV18 and TRBJ1-5, with D perhaps TRBD1 (5 bases). The CDR3 is 15 residues long. Germline CDR1 is KGHSH and CDR2 is LQKENI. V lost 3 bases, J lost 5 bases, and 14 bases lay in between. The CDR3 DNA reads TGTGCCAGCTCACCGGACACCCCATCGGATCAGCCCCAGCATTTT. It translates to CASSPDTPSDQPQHF.

The V and J genes are TRBV4-1 and TRBJ2-7, with 15 bases lining up with TRBD2. The germline V gene has CDR1 MGHRA and CDR2 YSYEKL. There are 16 residues in the CDR3. V lost 3 bases to trimming and J lost 1 base; unmatched junction nucleotides: 1. The CDR3 DNA sequence: TGCGCCAGCAGCCAGGGACTAGCGGGAGGATCCTACGAGCAGTACTTC. Translated: CASSQGLAGGSYEQYF.

The rearrangement joins TRBV28 to TRBJ1-5, with D perhaps matching TRBD1 (6 bases). The germline gives CDR1 MDHEN, CDR2 SYDVKM. This CDR3 is 16 amino acids long. The V end was cut by 1 base, the J end by 11 bases, with 21 bases between. The CDR3 region is CASSLYNLLGARSQHF. The CDR3 region has the DNA TGTGCCAGCAGTTTATACAACCTTCTGGGGGCGAGGTCCCAGCATTTT.

J is TRBJ2-7 and V is TRBV5-6; no clear D gene. The CDR3 loop spans 12 amino acids. V shed 3 bases and J shed 4 bases, with 8 bases lying between them. Germline V gives CDR1 SGHDT, CDR2 YYEEEE. The CDR3 nucleotides read TGTGCCAGCAGCTATACAGATTACGAGCAGTACTTC. Its translation: CASSYTDYEQYF.

The rearrangement uses TRBV5-6 and TRBJ2-5; 10 nucleotides agree with TRBD1. CDR3 length equals 15 residues. Germline-derived CDR1 and CDR2 are SGHDT and YYEEEE. V dropped 4 bases and J dropped 2; count of bases not matched to a gene: 5. CDR3 loop: CASSPGGQGQETQYF. The DNA for the CDR3 is TGTGCCAGCAGCCCTGGGGGACAGGGGCAAGAGACCCAGTACTTC.

The chain is built from TRBV18 and TRBJ1-4; 10 positions agree with TRBD1. Germline V gives CDR1 KGHSH, CDR2 LQKENI. The V and J ends lost 5 bases and 8 bases, in that order; junction bases with no gene match: 8. The CDR3 totals 15 residues. The CDR3 region is CASSTDRGLEEKLFF. The CDR3 DNA follows: TGTGCCAGCTCAACAGACAGGGGGCTGGAAGAAAAACTGTTTTTT.

The count of this clone is one. Mismatch with germline at one junction end may stem from a read error. The chain carries TRBV7-9 and TRBJ1-4, with 7 bases that match TRBD1. CDR1 and CDR2 (germline): SEHNR, FQNEAQ (reference sequence). This CDR3 is built from 14 residues. The CDR3 protein is CSSSFKGAAEKLFF. The CDR3, as DNA: TGTTCCAGCAGCTTCAAGGGGGCGGCCGAAAAACTGTTTTTT.

The rearrangement uses TRBV7-8 and TRBJ2-3; D may be TRBD2 (5 bases). Trimming took off 1 base at V and 5 bases at J, with 13 bases between the two ends. In germline, CDR1 is SGHVS, CDR2 FQNEAQ. The length of the CDR3 is 15 residues. CDR3 protein: CASSLEKRIGDTQYF. CDR3 nucleotides: TGTGCCAGCAGCTTAGAGAAGCGGATTGGAGATACGCAGTATTTT.

The chain recombines TRBV7-3 with TRBJ2-3; TRBD1 matches 8 bases. V was pared by 5 bases and J by 2 bases, with 6 bases of the junction left unmatched. CDR1 and CDR2 (germline): SGHTA, FQGTGA. This CDR3 is built from 15 residues. The CDR3 DNA reads TGTGCCAGCAGCCGTGACAGGGGAGCCACAGATACGCAGTATTTT. It specifies CASSRDRGATDTQYF.